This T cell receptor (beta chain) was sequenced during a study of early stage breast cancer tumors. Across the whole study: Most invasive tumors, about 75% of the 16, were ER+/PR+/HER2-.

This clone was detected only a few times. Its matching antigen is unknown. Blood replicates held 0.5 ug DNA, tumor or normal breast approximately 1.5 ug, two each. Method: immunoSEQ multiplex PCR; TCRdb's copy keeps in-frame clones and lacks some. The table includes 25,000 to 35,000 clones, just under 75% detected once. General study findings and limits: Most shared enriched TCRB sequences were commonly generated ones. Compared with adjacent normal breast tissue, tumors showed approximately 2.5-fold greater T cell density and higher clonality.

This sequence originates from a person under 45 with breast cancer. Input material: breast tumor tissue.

The CDR3 here is CASRDRGDEQYF. The CDR3 bases are TGTGCCAGCAGGGATAGGGGAGACGAGCAGTACTTC. The chain combines TRBV7-9 with TRBJ2-7; D assignment may be TRBD1 or TRBD2 (5 bases each). Germline assignment: CDR1 SEHNR and CDR2 FQNEAQ (reference sequence). The CDR3 runs 12 residues. V lost 6 bases and J lost 5, with 11 bases in between.